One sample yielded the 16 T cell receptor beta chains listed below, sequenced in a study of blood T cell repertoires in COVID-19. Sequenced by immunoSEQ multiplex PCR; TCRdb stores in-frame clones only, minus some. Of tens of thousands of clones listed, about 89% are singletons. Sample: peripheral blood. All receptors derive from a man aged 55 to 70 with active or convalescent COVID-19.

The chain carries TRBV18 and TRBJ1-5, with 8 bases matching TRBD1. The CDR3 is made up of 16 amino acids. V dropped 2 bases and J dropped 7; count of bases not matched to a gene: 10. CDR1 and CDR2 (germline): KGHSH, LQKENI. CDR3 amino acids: CASSPDGTGRGQPQHF. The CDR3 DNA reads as TGTGCCAGCTCACCAGACGGGACAGGAAGGGGACAGCCCCAGCATTTT.

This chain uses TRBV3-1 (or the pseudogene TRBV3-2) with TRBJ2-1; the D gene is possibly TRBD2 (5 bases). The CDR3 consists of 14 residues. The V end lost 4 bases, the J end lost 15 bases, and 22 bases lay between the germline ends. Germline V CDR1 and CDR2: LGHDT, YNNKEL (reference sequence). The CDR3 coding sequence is TGTGCCAGCAGCCCACCCCAAGCGGTTTGGGTGCGGTTCTTC. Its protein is CASSPPQAVWVRFF.

The CDR3 loop reads CASSLDSPYEQYF. The CDR3 DNA reads as TGTGCCAGCAGCCTGGACAGTCCCTACGAGCAGTACTTC. The V and J genes are TRBV5-6 and TRBJ2-7; possible D gene TRBD1, 6 bases. V lost 4 bases, J lost 2 bases, and 10 bases lay in between. Germline V gene sequence: CDR1 SGHDT, CDR2 YYEEEE. The CDR3 spans 13 residues. Using reference TRBV5-6 and TRBJ2-7 for the parts outside the CDR3, the full variable domain is DAGVTQSPTHLIKTRGQQVTLRCSPKSGHDTVSWYQQALGQGPQFIFQYYEEEERQRGNFPDRFSGHQFPNYSSELNVNALLLGDSALYLCASSLDSPYEQYFGPGTRLTVT.

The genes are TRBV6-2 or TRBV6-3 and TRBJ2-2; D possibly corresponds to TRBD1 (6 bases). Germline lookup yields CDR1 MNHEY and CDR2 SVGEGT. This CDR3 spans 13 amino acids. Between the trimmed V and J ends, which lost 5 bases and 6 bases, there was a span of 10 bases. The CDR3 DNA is TGTGCCAGCAGTATCAAGGGGGCCGGGGAGCTGTTTTTT. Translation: CASSIKGAGELFF.

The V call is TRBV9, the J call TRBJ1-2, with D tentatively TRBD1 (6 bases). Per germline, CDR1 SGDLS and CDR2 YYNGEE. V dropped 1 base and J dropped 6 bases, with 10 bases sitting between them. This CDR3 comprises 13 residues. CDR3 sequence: CASSVSAGDGYTF. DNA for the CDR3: TGTGCCAGCAGCGTATCGGCAGGGGATGGCTACACCTTC.

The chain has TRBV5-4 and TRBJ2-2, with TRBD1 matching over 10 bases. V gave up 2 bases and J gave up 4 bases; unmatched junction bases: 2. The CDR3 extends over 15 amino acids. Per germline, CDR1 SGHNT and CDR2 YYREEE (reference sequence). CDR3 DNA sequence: TGTGCCAGCAGCTTTGGGGACAGGGGCACCGGGGAGCTGTTTTTT. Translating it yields CASSFGDRGTGELFF.

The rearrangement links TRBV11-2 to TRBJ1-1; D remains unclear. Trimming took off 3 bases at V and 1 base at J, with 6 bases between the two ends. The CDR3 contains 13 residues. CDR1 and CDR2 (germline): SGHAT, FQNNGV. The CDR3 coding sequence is TGTGCCAGCAGCTTTATCCCGAACACTGAAGCTTTCTTT. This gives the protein CASSFIPNTEAFF.

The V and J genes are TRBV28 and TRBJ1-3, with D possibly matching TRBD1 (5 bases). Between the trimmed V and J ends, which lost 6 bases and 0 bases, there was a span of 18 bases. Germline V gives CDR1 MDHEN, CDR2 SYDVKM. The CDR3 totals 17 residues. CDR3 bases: TGTGCCAGCAGCCCCCCGGGGGAGGGCTTCTCTGGAAACACCATATATTTT. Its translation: CASSPPGEGFSGNTIYF.

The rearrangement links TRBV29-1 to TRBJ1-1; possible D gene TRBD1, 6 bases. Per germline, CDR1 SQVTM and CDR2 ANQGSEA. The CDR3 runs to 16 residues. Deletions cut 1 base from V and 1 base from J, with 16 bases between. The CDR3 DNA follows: TGCAGCGTTGAAGCCAACTGGGGGCTTAGGAACACTGAAGCTTTCTTT. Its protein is CSVEANWGLRNTEAFF.

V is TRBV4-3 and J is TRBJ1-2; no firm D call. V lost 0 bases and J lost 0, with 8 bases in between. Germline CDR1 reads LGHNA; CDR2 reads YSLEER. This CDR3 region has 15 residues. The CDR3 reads CASSQEHTTNYGYTF. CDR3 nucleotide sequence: TGCGCCAGCAGCCAAGAACATACCACTAACTATGGCTACACCTTC.

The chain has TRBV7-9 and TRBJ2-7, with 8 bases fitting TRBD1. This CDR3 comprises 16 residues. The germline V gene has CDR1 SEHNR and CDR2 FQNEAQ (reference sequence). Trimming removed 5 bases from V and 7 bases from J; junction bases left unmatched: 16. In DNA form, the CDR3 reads TGTGCCAGCAGCGTGCCGGGACAGGCCCCCGGTGGGGAGCAGTACTTC. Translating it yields CASSVPGQAPGGEQYF. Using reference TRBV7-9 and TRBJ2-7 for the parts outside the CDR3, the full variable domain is DTGVSQNPRHKITKRGQNVTFRCDPISEHNRLYWYRQTLGQGPEFLTYFQNEAQLEKSRLLSDRFSAERPKGSFSTLEIQRTEQGDSAMYLCASSVPGQAPGGEQYFGPGTRLTVT.

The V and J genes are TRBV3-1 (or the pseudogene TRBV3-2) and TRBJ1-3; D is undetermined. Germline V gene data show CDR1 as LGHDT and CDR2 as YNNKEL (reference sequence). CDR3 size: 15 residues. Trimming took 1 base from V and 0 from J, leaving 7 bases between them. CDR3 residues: CASSQAGVSGNTIYF. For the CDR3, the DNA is TGTGCCAGCAGCCAAGCGGGTGTCTCTGGAAACACCATATATTTT.

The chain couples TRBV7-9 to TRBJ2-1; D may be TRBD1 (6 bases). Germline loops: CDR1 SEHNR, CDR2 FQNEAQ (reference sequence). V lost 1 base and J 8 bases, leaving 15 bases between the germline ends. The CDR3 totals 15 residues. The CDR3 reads CASSLVQTGIDEQFF. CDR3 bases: TGTGCCAGCAGCTTAGTCCAAACAGGGATTGATGAGCAGTTCTTC.

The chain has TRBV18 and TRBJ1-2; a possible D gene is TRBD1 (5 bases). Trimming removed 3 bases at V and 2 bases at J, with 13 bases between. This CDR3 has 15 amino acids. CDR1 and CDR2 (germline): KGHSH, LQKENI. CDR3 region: CASSPSQGGNYGYTF. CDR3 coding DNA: TGTGCCAGCTCACCGTCGCAGGGTGGGAACTATGGCTACACCTTC.

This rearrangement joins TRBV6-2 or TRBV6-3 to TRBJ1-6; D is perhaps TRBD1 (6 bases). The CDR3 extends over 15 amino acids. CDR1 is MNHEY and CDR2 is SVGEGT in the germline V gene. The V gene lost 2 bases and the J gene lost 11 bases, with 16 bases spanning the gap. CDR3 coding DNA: TGTGCCAGCAGTTACCTGGACGGTCCAGGGGCACCCCTCCACTTT. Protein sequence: CASSYLDGPGAPLHF.

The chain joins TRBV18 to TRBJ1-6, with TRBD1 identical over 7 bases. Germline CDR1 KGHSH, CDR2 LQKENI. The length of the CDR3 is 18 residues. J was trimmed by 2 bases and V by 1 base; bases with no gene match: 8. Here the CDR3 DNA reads TGTGCCAGCTCACCACGTCCCGAACAGGGGACCTATAATTCACCCCTCCACTTT. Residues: CASSPRPEQGTYNSPLHF. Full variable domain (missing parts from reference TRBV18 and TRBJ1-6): NAGVMQNPRHLVRRRGQEARLRCSPMKGHSHVYWYRQLPEEGLKFMVYLQKENIIDESGMPKERFSAEFPKEGPSILRIQQVVRGDSAAYFCASSPRPEQGTYNSPLHFGNGTRLTVT.